This T cell receptor beta chain was profiled in a study of T cells in localized non-small cell lung cancer. Study results and caveats: Sequencing was restricted to one tumor region; therefore, heterogeneity remains possible.

Some clones are missing from TCRdb's copy, which holds only in-frame ones; the method was immunoSEQ multiplex PCR. The repertoire has roughly 48,000 clones, around 77% of them found once; the top ten carry roughly a sixth. As concerns this clone: Its cognate antigen is unknown.

Trimming shortened V by 3 bases and J by 2 bases, and 7 bases separated the two germline ends. The CDR3 has 13 residues. Looked up from germline, CDR1 is MNHNY and CDR2 is SVGAGI (reference sequence). Sequencing used peripheral blood, obtained before any cancer treatment. This TCR was recovered from a man between 40 and 70 years old with stage I squamous cell lung carcinoma. This chain connects TRBV6-6 to TRBJ1-2; D is perhaps TRBD1 (5 bases). CDR3 coding DNA: TGTGCCAGCAGTTATCAGGGAAACTATGGCTACACCTTC. This codes for CASSYQGNYGYTF.